This is a list of T cell receptor beta chains from one sample in a study of cytomegalovirus exposure and HLA in healthy donors. Clones were read by immunoSEQ multiplex PCR, and TCRdb kept only the in-frame ones, dropping some. The repertoire holds 250,000 to 350,000 clones, with roughly 90% as singletons. Input material: PBMCs. The receptors originated from a young woman in good health and CMV-seronegative. Both conserved end residues are part of each CDR3. Fields, in order: J gene, clone size, D gene, V gene, CDR3 DNA, CDR3 protein. D genes are given only for firm matches. A row's size may be missing; if present it is once, few, many or a size class.

j_gene: TRBJ2-5
abundance: NA
d_gene: NA
v_gene: TRBV5-1
CDR3nt: TGCGCCAGCAGCTCCACGGGGGGCGGAGAAGAGACCCAGTACTTC
CDR3aa: CASSSTGGGEETQYF

j_gene: TRBJ1-2
abundance: NA
d_gene: NA
v_gene: TRBV10-2
CDR3nt: TGCGCCAGCAGTGATTTAGCTAACTATGGCTACACCTTC
CDR3aa: CASSDLANYGYTF

j_gene: TRBJ2-1
abundance: NA
d_gene: TRBD2
v_gene: TRBV14
CDR3nt: TGTGCCAGCAGCCAAGGACTAGCGGGAGGGTACAATGAGCAGTTCTTC
CDR3aa: CASSQGLAGGYNEQFF

j_gene: TRBJ2-7
abundance: NA
d_gene: NA
v_gene: TRBV2
CDR3nt: TGTGCCAGCATATATTGGGCAACCCTCTCCTACGAGCAGTACTTC
CDR3aa: CASIYWATLSYEQYF

j_gene: TRBJ2-7
abundance: NA
d_gene: TRBD1
v_gene: TRBV11-2
CDR3nt: TGTGCCAGCAGCTTCAACAGGGGCTACGAGCAGTACTTC
CDR3aa: CASSFNRGYEQYF

j_gene: TRBJ2-5
abundance: NA
d_gene: TRBD1
v_gene: TRBV2
CDR3nt: TGTGCCAGCAGTGAACTGTGGGCAGGGGGCGCAGAGACCCAGTACTTC
CDR3aa: CASSELWAGGAETQYF

j_gene: TRBJ1-2
abundance: NA
d_gene: NA
v_gene: TRBV5-1
CDR3nt: TGCGCCAGCAGCTTGGACGGTGGCTATGGCTACACCTTC
CDR3aa: CASSLDGGYGYTF

j_gene: TRBJ2-1
abundance: NA
d_gene: TRBD1
v_gene: TRBV27
CDR3nt: TGTGCCAGCAAACGGGACAGGGTCGTCAATGAGCAGTTCTTC
CDR3aa: CASKRDRVVNEQFF

j_gene: TRBJ2-7
abundance: many
d_gene: NA
v_gene: TRBV11-2
CDR3nt: TGTGCCAGCAGCCTGTCTGCGGGCGGGGAGTACTTC
CDR3aa: CASSLSAGGEYF

j_gene: TRBJ1-1
abundance: once
d_gene: NA
v_gene: TRBV14
CDR3nt: TGTGCCAGCAGCACAAACACTGAAGCTTTCTTT
CDR3aa: CASSTNTEAFF

j_gene: TRBJ1-2
abundance: NA
d_gene: NA
v_gene: TRBV28
CDR3nt: TGTGCCAGCAGTTTAATCAGTGGCTACACCTTC
CDR3aa: CASSLISGYTF

j_gene: TRBJ1-1
abundance: NA
d_gene: TRBD1
v_gene: TRBV27
CDR3nt: TGTGCCAGCAGTTTTTACGGGACAGCGAACACTGAAGCTTTCTTT
CDR3aa: CASSFYGTANTEAFF

j_gene: TRBJ1-2
abundance: NA
d_gene: NA
v_gene: TRBV29-1
CDR3nt: TGCAGCGTTGACCGGGGGAACCTTAACTATGGCTACACCTTC
CDR3aa: CSVDRGNLNYGYTF

j_gene: TRBJ2-1
abundance: NA
d_gene: TRBD2
v_gene: TRBV28
CDR3nt: TGTGCCAGCAGTCCTGGACTAGCGAGCTACAATGAGCAGTTCTTC
CDR3aa: CASSPGLASYNEQFF

j_gene: TRBJ1-4
abundance: NA
d_gene: TRBD1
v_gene: TRBV6-5
CDR3nt: TGTGCCAGCAGGGGGGGGACAGGGGGCTTCGAAAAACTGTTTTTT
CDR3aa: CASRGGTGGFEKLFF

j_gene: TRBJ2-3
abundance: NA
d_gene: NA
v_gene: TRBV6-5
CDR3nt: TGTGCCAGCAGTTATTCTCCGGGCACAGATACGCAGTATTTT
CDR3aa: CASSYSPGTDTQYF

j_gene: TRBJ2-7
abundance: NA
d_gene: NA
v_gene: TRBV7-8
CDR3nt: TGTGCCAGCAGCTCAGGGGTGAGGACAGCCCACTCCTACGAGCAGTACTTC
CDR3aa: CASSSGVRTAHSYEQYF

j_gene: TRBJ2-7
abundance: NA
d_gene: NA
v_gene: TRBV15
CDR3nt: TGTGCCACCAGCAGAGCAGGGAAACAGTACGAGCAGTACTTC
CDR3aa: CATSRAGKQYEQYF

j_gene: TRBJ1-2
abundance: NA
d_gene: NA
v_gene: TRBV29-1
CDR3nt: TGCAGCGTTGAAGGTAGGGGCTCCTATGGCTACACCTTC
CDR3aa: CSVEGRGSYGYTF

j_gene: TRBJ1-2
abundance: NA
d_gene: TRBD1
v_gene: TRBV10-3
CDR3nt: TGTGCCATCAGTGAGAGCCGGGACAGGGACGGCTACACCTTC
CDR3aa: CAISESRDRDGYTF

j_gene: TRBJ1-2
abundance: NA
d_gene: NA
v_gene: TRBV2
CDR3nt: TGTGCCAGCAGTGTTGATGGGTTAGGCAGGGAAATTTATGGCTACACCTTC
CDR3aa: CASSVDGLGREIYGYTF

j_gene: TRBJ1-3
abundance: NA
d_gene: TRBD1
v_gene: TRBV28
CDR3nt: TGTGCCAGCACCCCCCTCGACAGGGCTGGAAACACCATATATTTT
CDR3aa: CASTPLDRAGNTIYF

j_gene: TRBJ1-1
abundance: NA
d_gene: NA
v_gene: TRBV7-9
CDR3nt: TGTGCCAGCCCCCCTTCGGACATGAACACTGAAGCTTTCTTT
CDR3aa: CASPPSDMNTEAFF

j_gene: TRBJ1-1
abundance: NA
d_gene: TRBD1
v_gene: TRBV5-1
CDR3nt: TGCGCCAGCAGCTTGGTTGGACAGGGGGCTATTGTGAACACTGAAGCTTTCTTT
CDR3aa: CASSLVGQGAIVNTEAFF

j_gene: TRBJ2-2
abundance: NA
d_gene: TRBD1
v_gene: TRBV5-1
CDR3nt: TGCGCCAGCAGCTGGACAGGGTCCGGGGAGCTGTTTTTT
CDR3aa: CASSWTGSGELFF

j_gene: TRBJ2-7
abundance: NA
d_gene: NA
v_gene: TRBV6-1
CDR3nt: TGTGCCAGCAGTGAAGCACCTAGCTACGAGCAGTACTTC
CDR3aa: CASSEAPSYEQYF

j_gene: TRBJ2-7
abundance: NA
d_gene: NA
v_gene: TRBV7-2
CDR3nt: TGTGCCAGCAGCCAATTGGGGGGAACACCCTACGAGCAGTACTTC
CDR3aa: CASSQLGGTPYEQYF

j_gene: TRBJ1-1
abundance: NA
d_gene: NA
v_gene: TRBV7-3
CDR3nt: TGTGCCAGCAGCCCCGCGGCCGGCAGGGGTGTCACTGAAGCTTTCTTT
CDR3aa: CASSPAAGRGVTEAFF

j_gene: TRBJ2-2
abundance: NA
d_gene: NA
v_gene: TRBV15
CDR3nt: TGTGCCACCAGCCTAGACCTCGGGTTATCGAACACCGGGGAGCTGTTTTTT
CDR3aa: CATSLDLGLSNTGELFF